This T cell receptor (beta chain) was captured by sequencing in a study of shared clonotypes between healthy human individuals. Study summary: Every donor yielded three CD4 naive, three CD4 memory, two CD8 naive and one CD8 memory plate.

Profiled with immunoSEQ multiplex PCR; TCRdb holds only in-frame clones, not every one. The data hold about 2 million clones, with approximately 94% observed a single time. Germline V CDR1 and CDR2: LGHNA, YSLEER. The CDR3 loop spans 14 amino acids. The V and J ends lost 1 base and 4 bases respectively, with 8 bases between them. Naive CD8 cells comprised CD45RO-negative, CCR7-positively selected cells, excluding terminally differentiated effector memory CD45RA+ cells. The sequenced material came from naive CD8+ T cells sorted from blood. This sequence was found in a young man in good health. This chain connects TRBV4-3 to TRBJ2-1; D remains ambiguous. In DNA form, the CDR3 reads TGCGCCAGCAGCCAAGGGAAGGCGTACAATGAGCAGTTCTTC. This sequence encodes CASSQGKAYNEQFF.